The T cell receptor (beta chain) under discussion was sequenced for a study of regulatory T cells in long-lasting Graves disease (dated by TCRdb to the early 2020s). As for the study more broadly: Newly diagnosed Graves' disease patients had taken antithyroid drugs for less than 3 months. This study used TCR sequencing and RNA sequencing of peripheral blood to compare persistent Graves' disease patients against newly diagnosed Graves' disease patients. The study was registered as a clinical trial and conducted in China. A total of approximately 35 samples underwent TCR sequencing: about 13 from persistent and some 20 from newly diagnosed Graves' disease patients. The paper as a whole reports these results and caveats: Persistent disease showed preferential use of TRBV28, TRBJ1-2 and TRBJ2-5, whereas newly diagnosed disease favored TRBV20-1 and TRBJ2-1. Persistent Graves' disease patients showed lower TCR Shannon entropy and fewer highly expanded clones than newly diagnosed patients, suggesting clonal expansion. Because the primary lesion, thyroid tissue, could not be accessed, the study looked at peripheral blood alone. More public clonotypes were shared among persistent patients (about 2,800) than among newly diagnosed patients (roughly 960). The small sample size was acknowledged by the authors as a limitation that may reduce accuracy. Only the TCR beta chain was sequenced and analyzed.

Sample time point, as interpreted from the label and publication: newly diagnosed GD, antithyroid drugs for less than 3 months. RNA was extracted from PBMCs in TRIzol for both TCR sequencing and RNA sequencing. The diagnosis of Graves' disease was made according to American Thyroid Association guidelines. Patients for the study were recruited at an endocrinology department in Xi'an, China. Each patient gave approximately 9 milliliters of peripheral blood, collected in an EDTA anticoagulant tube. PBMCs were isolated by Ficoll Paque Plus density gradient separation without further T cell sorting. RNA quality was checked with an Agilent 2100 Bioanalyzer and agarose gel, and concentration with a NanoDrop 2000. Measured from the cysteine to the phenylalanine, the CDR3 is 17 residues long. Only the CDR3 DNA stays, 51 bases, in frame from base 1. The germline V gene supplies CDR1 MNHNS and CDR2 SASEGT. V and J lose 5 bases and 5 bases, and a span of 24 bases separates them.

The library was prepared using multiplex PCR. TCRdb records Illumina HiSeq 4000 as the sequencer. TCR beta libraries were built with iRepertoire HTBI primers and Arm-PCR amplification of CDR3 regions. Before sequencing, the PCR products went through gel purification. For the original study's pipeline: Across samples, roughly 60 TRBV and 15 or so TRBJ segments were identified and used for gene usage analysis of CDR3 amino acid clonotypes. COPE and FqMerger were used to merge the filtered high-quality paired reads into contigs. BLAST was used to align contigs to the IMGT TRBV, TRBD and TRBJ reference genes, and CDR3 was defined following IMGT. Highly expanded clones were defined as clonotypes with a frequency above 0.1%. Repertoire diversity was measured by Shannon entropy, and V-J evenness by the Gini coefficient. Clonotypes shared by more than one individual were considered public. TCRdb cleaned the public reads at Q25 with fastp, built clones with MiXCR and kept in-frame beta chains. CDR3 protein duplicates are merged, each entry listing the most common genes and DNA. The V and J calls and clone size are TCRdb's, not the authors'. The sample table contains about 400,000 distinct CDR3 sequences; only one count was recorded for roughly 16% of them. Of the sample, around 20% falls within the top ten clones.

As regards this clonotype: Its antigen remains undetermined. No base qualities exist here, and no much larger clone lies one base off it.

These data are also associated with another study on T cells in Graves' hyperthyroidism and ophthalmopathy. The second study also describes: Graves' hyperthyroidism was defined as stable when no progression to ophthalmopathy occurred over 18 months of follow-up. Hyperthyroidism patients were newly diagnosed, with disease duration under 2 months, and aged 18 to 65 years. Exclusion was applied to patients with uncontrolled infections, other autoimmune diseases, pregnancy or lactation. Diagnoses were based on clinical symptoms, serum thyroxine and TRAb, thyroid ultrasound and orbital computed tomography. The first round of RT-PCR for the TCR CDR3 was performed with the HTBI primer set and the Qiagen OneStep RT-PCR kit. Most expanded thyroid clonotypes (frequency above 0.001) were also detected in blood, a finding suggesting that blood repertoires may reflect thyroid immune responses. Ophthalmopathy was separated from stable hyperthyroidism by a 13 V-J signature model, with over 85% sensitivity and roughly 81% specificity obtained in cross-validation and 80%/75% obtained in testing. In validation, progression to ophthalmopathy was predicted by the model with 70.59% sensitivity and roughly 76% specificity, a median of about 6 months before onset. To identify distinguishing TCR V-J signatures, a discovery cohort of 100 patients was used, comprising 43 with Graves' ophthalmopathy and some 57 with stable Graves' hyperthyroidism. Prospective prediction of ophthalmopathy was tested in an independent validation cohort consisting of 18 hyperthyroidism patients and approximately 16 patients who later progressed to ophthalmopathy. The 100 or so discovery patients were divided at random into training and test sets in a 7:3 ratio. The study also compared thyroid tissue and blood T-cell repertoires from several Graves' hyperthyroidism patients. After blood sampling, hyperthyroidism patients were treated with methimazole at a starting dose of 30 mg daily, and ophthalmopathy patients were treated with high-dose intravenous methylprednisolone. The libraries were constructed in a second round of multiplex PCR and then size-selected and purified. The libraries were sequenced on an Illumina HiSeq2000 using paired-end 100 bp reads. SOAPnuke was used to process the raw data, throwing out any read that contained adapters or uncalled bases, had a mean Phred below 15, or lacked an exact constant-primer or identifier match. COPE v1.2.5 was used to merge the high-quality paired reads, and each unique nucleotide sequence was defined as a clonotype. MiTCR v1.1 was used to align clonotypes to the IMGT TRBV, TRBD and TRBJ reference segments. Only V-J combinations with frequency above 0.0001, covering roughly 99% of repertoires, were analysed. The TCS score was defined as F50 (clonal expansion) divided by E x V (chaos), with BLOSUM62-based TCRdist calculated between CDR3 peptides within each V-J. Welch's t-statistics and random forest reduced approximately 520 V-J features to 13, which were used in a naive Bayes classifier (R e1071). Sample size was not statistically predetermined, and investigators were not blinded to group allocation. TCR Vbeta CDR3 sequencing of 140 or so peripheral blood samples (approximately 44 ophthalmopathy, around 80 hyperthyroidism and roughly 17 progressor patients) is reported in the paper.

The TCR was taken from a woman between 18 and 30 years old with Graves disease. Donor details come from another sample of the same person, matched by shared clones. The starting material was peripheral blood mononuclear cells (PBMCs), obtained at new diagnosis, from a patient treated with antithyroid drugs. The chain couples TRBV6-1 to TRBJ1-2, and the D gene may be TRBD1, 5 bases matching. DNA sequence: TGTGCCAGCAGTCCGAGCGTTCTCCGGGGCAGCCGTTATGGCTACACCTTC. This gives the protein CASSPSVLRGSRYGYTF.